The clone carrying this T cell receptor beta chain was recorded once. In the authors' methods: Quantification of nucleated cells was approximated via reference gene primer amplification. Here immunoSEQ multiplex PCR was the method, and the copy in TCRdb shows in-frame clones only, minus some. The D gene and trimming were derived from the DNA, and the V and J assignments and clone size from that table. Of about 220,000 clones in the sample, roughly 88% were seen once. The data were taken from a study of blood T cell repertoires in COVID-19. Overall study: Samples came from the United States, Italy and Spain, spanning acute and convalescent COVID-19. PBMCs, B-cell-depleted T cells, or T cells provided the cDNA or gDNA that made up the material.

The CDR3 loop spans 15 amino acids. V was pared by 1 base and J by 4 bases, with 4 bases of the junction left unmatched. The germline V gene encodes CDR1 SGHTA and CDR2 FQGNSA. Which cohort a participant joined came from the clinical history participants gave. This sequence joins TRBV7-2 and TRBJ2-3; 8 positions agree with TRBD1. This receptor was obtained from a woman between 50 and 59 years old with acute COVID-19. The source material was PBMCs or T cells enriched from blood (not recorded which). The CDR3, as DNA: TGTGCCAGCAGCTTAGGGCAGGGGGCGGCAGATACGCAGTATTTT. Translation gives CASSLGQGAADTQYF. The entire variable domain, with the rest obtained from reference TRBV7-2 and TRBJ2-3, is as follows: GAGVSQSPSNKVTEKGKDVELRCDPISGHTALYWYRQSLGQGLEFLIYFQGNSAPDKSGLPSDRFSAERTGGSVSTLTIQRTQQEDSAVYLCASSLGQGAADTQYFGPGTRLTVL.